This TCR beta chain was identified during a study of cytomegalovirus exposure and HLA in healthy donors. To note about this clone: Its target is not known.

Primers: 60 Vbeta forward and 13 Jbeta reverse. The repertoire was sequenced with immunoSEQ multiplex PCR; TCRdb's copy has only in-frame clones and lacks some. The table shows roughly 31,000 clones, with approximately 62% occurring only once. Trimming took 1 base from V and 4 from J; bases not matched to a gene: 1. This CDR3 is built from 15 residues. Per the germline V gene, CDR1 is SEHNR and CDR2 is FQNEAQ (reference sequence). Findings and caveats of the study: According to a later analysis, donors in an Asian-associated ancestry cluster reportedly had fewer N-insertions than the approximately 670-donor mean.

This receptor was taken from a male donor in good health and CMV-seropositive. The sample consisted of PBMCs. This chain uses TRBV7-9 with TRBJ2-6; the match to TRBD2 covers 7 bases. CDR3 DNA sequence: TGTGCCAGCAGCTTAGGAGCGGGAGGGGCCAACGTCCTGACTTTC. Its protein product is CASSLGAGGANVLTF.